This T cell receptor (beta chain) was profiled in a study of T cell responses to AZD1222 COVID-19 vaccine (dated by TCRdb to the early 2020s). Looking at the study overall: Because spike-specific TCR depth and breadth did not differ between the two schedules, AZD1222 recipients who got a second dose at roughly 4 weeks were pooled with those who got a second dose at roughly 12 weeks. TCR sequencing was performed for roughly 250 trial participants, of whom roughly 200 were given two doses of AZD1222 and around 25 were given two doses of MenACWY control vaccine. Enrollment into the trials was organized by age into subgroups of 18-55, 56-69 and 70-plus years, and those subgroups contained roughly 140, 27 and 60 TCR-sequenced participants, respectively.

General findings and caveats noted by the study authors: The 56-69-year group was small, and its depth increase did not reach significance, likely because of low power. Reportedly, almost half of the unique spike-specific TCRs recognized epitopes lying outside the regions that are mutated in the B.1.351 and B.1.1.7 variants. Because no samples from the day 14 peak response were available, repertoires could be characterized only after the peak T cell response. The whole spike protein was spanned by vaccine-associated CD4 TCRs, and dominant responses were seen in regions 160-218 and 743-854. Conclusions about previously exposed vaccinees are limited, since just six or seven AZD1222 recipients were seropositive for SARS-CoV-2 at baseline. After two AZD1222 doses, both the breadth and the depth of spike-specific TCRs were significantly higher than at day 0 and than in MenACWY recipients. Participants were mostly white British and included more females than males, and it was suggested by the authors that clonal diversity may have been underestimated.

In regard to this clone: No cognate antigen has been identified for it. No base qualities exist here, and no much larger clone lies one base off it.

Per the publication, the time point label means: baseline before first vaccination. Samples from vaccinated people were obtained from the UK trials COV001 and COV002, which included a single-blind randomized controlled phase 2/3 trial of AZD1222 (ChAdOx1 nCoV-19) in healthy adults. For TCRbeta chain sequencing, PBMC samples from trial participants were taken at day 0 and at day 28 after the second dose. The CDR3 regions of human TCRbeta chains were analyzed by immunosequencing. As for the authors' bioinformatics: TCRs in the repertoires were compared against a reference library of SARS-CoV-2-specific TCRs that had been generated with the MIRA antigen-specificity platform. Breadth meant the fraction of unique TCRs that were SARS-CoV-2-associated, whereas depth meant the fraction of total T cells that were SARS-CoV-2-associated. Using the MIRA data, each spike-specific TCR was mapped to the spike region that the TCR reacts to and placed in a CD4 or CD8 class. Log10-transformed breadth and depth values were compared by one-way ANOVA with Sidak's multiple comparisons tests. Entries here come from immuneACCESS through TCRdb and include only in-frame sequences with V and J called. Some clones fail to appear in such tables; in the studies checked, an unresolved V gene covers under half of the shortfall, and the cause of the remainder is unknown. V and J calls and clone size are as listed in that table; D and trimming were resolved from the DNA. The sample profile shows more than 140,000 clones; roughly 89% of them were found once. The ten largest clones add up to 5% of the sample.

V drops 3 bases and J drops 4 bases, leaving 7 bases in between. The CDR3 contains 13 residues, cysteine and phenylalanine counted. Kept here is only the CDR3 DNA, which spans 39 bases and is read in frame from base 1. The germline V gene encodes CDR1 LNHDA and CDR2 SQIVND (reference sequence). The receptor's source is an adult in good health. The rearranged segments are TRBV19 and TRBJ1-5, and TRBD1 may be the D gene, going by 5 matching bases. The sample was peripheral blood, taken on day 0 of AZD1222 vaccination. The CDR3 region has the sequence CASSMRGNQPQHF. The bases are TGTGCCAGTAGTATGCGGGGGAATCAGCCCCAGCATTTT.